This record covers a single T cell receptor (beta chain). Its antigen is unknown. The treatment denotes: oral pan-JAK inhibitor, 5-10 mg twice daily. In each case, RNA was isolated and then reverse transcribed into cDNA as the sequencing template. Sequencing was performed with immunoSEQ multiplex PCR; in TCRdb, only in-frame clones are kept and a portion is missing. This table has about 250,000 clones, around 64% appearing once. These data belong to a study of CD8+ T cells in alopecia areata. Study-wide results and limits: Normal skin's resident alphabeta T cells are sequenced alongside lesional scalp T cells.

The TCR was taken from a human donor with alopecia areata. The source was CD4+ T cells sorted from blood, collected at approximately week 51, from a patient treated with tofacitinib.

CDR3 protein: CAWSFQIQETQYF. CDR3 sequence (DNA): TGTGCCTGGAGTTTTCAAATCCAAGAGACCCAGTACTTC. This chain links TRBV30 with TRBJ2-5; D unresolved. The CDR3 sequence is 13 residues long. Looked up from germline, CDR1 is GTSNPN and CDR2 is SVGIG (reference sequence). Between the trimmed V and J ends, which lost 2 bases and 1 base, there was a span of 8 bases.